Following are 27 T cell receptor beta chains from one sample sequenced in a study of yellow fever vaccine responses in identical twins. In TCRdb, the RT-PCR reads were re-called with MiXCR into one record per CDR3 protein. The sample lists 12,000 or so distinct CDR3 sequences; almost 85% were seen once. The sequencing used T cells from blood (PBMCs), unsorted or a sorted subset (not recorded which), collected before or after yellow fever vaccination (not recorded which). The receptors shown here come from a woman under 30 who received the yellow fever vaccine.

The genes are TRBV27 and TRBJ2-5; tentative D call: TRBD2 (6 bases). This CDR3 is built from 12 residues. V lost 6 bases and J lost 2, with 7 bases in between. Looked up from germline, CDR1 is MNHEY and CDR2 is SMNVEV (reference sequence). The CDR3 sequence is CASRGLQETQYF. The DNA of the CDR3 is TGTGCCAGCAGAGGACTACAAGAGACCCAGTACTTC.

The J gene is TRBJ2-3, the V gene TRBV18, with 9 nucleotides matching TRBD2. The CDR3 length is 16 residues. With 4 bases clipped from V and 2 bases from J, the junction kept 7 bases outside the gene matches. Germline values: CDR1 KGHSH, CDR2 LQKENI. CDR3 DNA sequence: TGTGCCAGCTCACTGACTAGCGGACCCGTCACAGATACGCAGTATTTT. This translates into CASSLTSGPVTDTQYF. Full variable domain (missing parts from reference TRBV18 and TRBJ2-3): NAGVMQNPRHLVRRRGQEARLRCSPMKGHSHVYWYRQLPEEGLKFMVYLQKENIIDESGMPKERFSAEFPKEGPSILRIQQVVRGDSAAYFCASSLTSGPVTDTQYFGPGTRLTVL.

V gene TRBV24-1 combines with J gene TRBJ2-1; D is perhaps TRBD1 (6 bases). Germline CDR1 and CDR2: KGHDR and SFDVKD. This CDR3 has 16 amino acids. V was pared by 1 base and J by 2 bases, with 11 bases between. The CDR3 region is CATSDLEDSPYNEQFF. The CDR3 DNA sequence: TGTGCCACCAGTGATTTAGAGGACAGTCCCTACAATGAGCAGTTCTTC.

V is TRBV19 and J is TRBJ2-7; 9 bases fit TRBD2. The V gene end was trimmed by 8 bases and the J gene end by 5 bases; junction bases not matched to a gene: 10. There are 14 residues in the CDR3. CDR1 is LNHDA and CDR2 is SQIVND in the germline V gene (reference sequence). CDR3 DNA: TGTGCCAGTTCGATAGCGGGAGTTTCGGACGAGCAGTACTTC. It yields the protein CASSIAGVSDEQYF.

DNA of the CDR3: TGTGCCAGCAGCCGACCGAGCGGGGGAGACAATGAGCAGTTCTTC. This codes for CASSRPSGGDNEQFF. The chain has TRBV12-3 or TRBV12-4 and TRBJ2-1, with 8 bases identical to TRBD2. With 6 bases clipped from V and 5 bases from J, the junction kept 9 bases outside the gene matches. CDR3 length: 15 amino acids.

This clonotype was seen just once. V gene TRBV20-1 combines with J gene TRBJ2-5; 8 bases fit TRBD2. This CDR3 comprises 17 residues. With V trimmed by 3 bases and J by 1 base, 13 bases remained unmatched. Per germline, CDR1 DFQATT and CDR2 SNEGSKA (reference sequence). In DNA form, the CDR3 reads TGCAGTGCTAGGGGCGTTAGCGGGAAGAGGATCCAAGAGACCCAGTACTTC. Translation: CSARGVSGKRIQETQYF.

This chain uses TRBV7-9 with TRBJ2-7; D is uncertain. Per the germline V gene, CDR1 is SEHNR and CDR2 is FQNEAQ (reference sequence). V shed 6 bases and J shed 1 base, with 10 bases lying between them. The CDR3 contains 13 residues. CDR3 sequence (DNA): TGTGCCAGCAGTTTACACGAGTCCTACGAGCAGTACTTC. The encoded protein is CASSLHESYEQYF.

V and J are TRBV11-2 and TRBJ2-5; 10 bases fit TRBD1. Germline CDR1 and CDR2: SGHAT and FQNNGV. The CDR3 sequence is 15 residues long. Trimming cost V 6 bases and J 3 bases; bases outside gene matches: 7. CDR3 amino acids: CASRRQGAREETQYF. Written as DNA, the CDR3 is TGTGCCAGCAGACGACAGGGGGCCAGAGAAGAGACCCAGTACTTC.

CDR3 sequence: CSALLGVTISTDTQYF. The CDR3 coding sequence is TGCAGCGCCCTTTTAGGGGTTACCATTAGCACAGATACGCAGTATTTT. V usage is TRBV29-1 and J usage is TRBJ2-3; the D gene is possibly TRBD1 (5 bases). CDR1 and CDR2 (germline): SQVTM, ANQGSEA. The CDR3 has 16 amino acids. V lost 7 bases, J lost 0 bases, and 20 bases lay in between.

This rearrangement joins TRBV11-1 to TRBJ2-7; 7 positions agree with TRBD2. The ends lost 0 bases at V and 6 bases at J; junction bases unmatched: 8. From germline, CDR1 is SGHAT and CDR2 FQDESV (reference sequence). The CDR3 contains 15 residues. The CDR3 nucleotides are TGTGCCAGCAGCTTAGCGGGAGGGCCCCGCGGCGAGCAGTACTTC. It yields the protein CASSLAGGPRGEQYF.

CDR3 amino acids: CASSPPDRFLYNEQFF. The CDR3 nucleotides are TGTGCCAGCTCACCACCGGACAGGTTTTTGTACAATGAGCAGTTCTTC. The chain recombines TRBV18 with TRBJ2-1; 7 nucleotides match TRBD1. CDR3 size: 16 residues. From germline, CDR1 is KGHSH and CDR2 LQKENI. The trim removed 0 bases at V and 4 bases at J, leaving 6 bases unmatched.

The V gene is TRBV4-1, the J gene TRBJ2-7, with D tentatively TRBD1 (6 bases). The V and J ends lost 0 bases and 12 bases respectively, with 15 bases between them. This CDR3 contains 13 residues. CDR1 is MGHRA, CDR2 YSYEKL, per germline. The CDR3 DNA reads TGCGCCAGCAGCCAAGATGGTATGGGGGCCACGTACTTC. This translates into CASSQDGMGATYF.

In this sample, this clonotype turned up a few times. The chain's CDR3 is CASSVSPRPNQPQHF. CDR3 nucleotides: TGTGCCAGCAGCGTATCCCCGAGGCCTAATCAGCCCCAGCATTTT. V is TRBV9 and J is TRBJ1-5; no reliable D call. With 1 base removed from V and 4 bases from J, the gap between germline ends came to 12 bases. This CDR3 is 15 amino acids long. Looked up from germline, CDR1 is SGDLS and CDR2 is YYNGEE.

The V and J genes are TRBV18 and TRBJ2-7; 11 nucleotides match TRBD2. Germline CDR1 KGHSH, CDR2 LQKENI. The trim removed 6 bases at V and 3 bases at J, leaving 19 bases unmatched. The CDR3 loop spans 19 amino acids. CDR3 in amino acids: CASSQPASGTSGYLYEQYF. The CDR3 DNA follows: TGTGCCAGCTCCCAACCTGCTTCCGGGACTAGCGGATATCTCTACGAGCAGTACTTC.

J is TRBJ2-1 and V is TRBV6-1; no reliable D call. The length of the CDR3 is 14 residues. Germline V gives CDR1 MNHNS, CDR2 SASEGT. Trimming took 0 bases from V and 8 from J, leaving 11 bases between them. The CDR3 DNA reads as TGTGCCAGCAGTGAAGCCTCTGTCTGGTATGAGCAGTTCTTC. Translating it yields CASSEASVWYEQFF.

In this sample, this clonotype turned up once. V usage is TRBV2 and J usage is TRBJ2-1; D not resolved. V gave up 4 bases and J gave up 4 bases, with 8 bases separating them. This CDR3 spans 13 amino acids. Germline lookup yields CDR1 SNHLY and CDR2 FYNNEI. CDR3 DNA: TGTGCCAGCAGTGTTCGGCAGTACAATGAGCAGTTCTTC. Residues: CASSVRQYNEQFF.

This chain uses TRBV28 with TRBJ2-5, with D possibly being TRBD2 (6 bases). Germline V lookup: CDR1 MDHEN, CDR2 SYDVKM. This CDR3 spans 14 amino acids. V gave up 2 bases and J gave up 4 bases, with 11 bases separating them. The CDR3 DNA reads TGTGCCAGCAGTTTAGGTGGGGGGTCAGAGACCCAGTACTTC. This codes for CASSLGGGSETQYF.

This clonotype was counted a few times. This chain connects TRBV18 to TRBJ2-7; possibly TRBD1 for D (5 bases). Per germline, CDR1 KGHSH and CDR2 LQKENI. The V end lost 3 bases, the J end lost 7 bases, and 19 bases lay between the germline ends. This CDR3 spans 15 amino acids. The CDR3 nucleotides are TGTGCCAGCTCACCTGGGCAGGGAAGTTTAAGGGAGCAGTACTTC. Its protein is CASSPGQGSLREQYF. Filled out from reference TRBV18 and TRBJ2-7, the complete variable domain reads NAGVMQNPRHLVRRRGQEARLRCSPMKGHSHVYWYRQLPEEGLKFMVYLQKENIIDESGMPKERFSAEFPKEGPSILRIQQVVRGDSAAYFCASSPGQGSLREQYFGPGTRLTVT.

V usage is TRBV6-7 and J usage is TRBJ2-3, with D perhaps TRBD2 (6 bases). TRBV6-7 counts as an open reading frame of uncertain function. There are 16 residues in the CDR3. V was clipped by 1 base and J by 4 bases, with 15 bases between them. The CDR3: CASSYWGDLGPDTQYF. CDR3 nucleotides: TGTGCCAGCAGTTACTGGGGGGACCTCGGCCCAGATACGCAGTATTTT.

The CDR3: CASSKDTDTQYF. CDR3 DNA sequence: TGTGCCAGTAGTAAGGACACAGATACGCAGTATTTT. The V call is TRBV19, the J call TRBJ2-3; D uncertain. CDR3 size: 12 residues. From germline, CDR1 is LNHDA and CDR2 SQIVND (reference sequence). Deletions cut 4 bases from V and 2 bases from J, with 4 bases between.

The chain employs TRBV10-1 and TRBJ2-2; D gene uncertain. Trimming removed 3 bases at V and 1 base at J, with 3 bases between. Germline V gene sequence: CDR1 WNHNN, CDR2 SYGVQD (reference sequence). The CDR3 is 13 amino acids. DNA of the CDR3: TGCGCCAGCAGTGAAGGGAACACCGGGGAGCTGTTTTTT. Protein sequence: CASSEGNTGELFF.

The CDR3 loop reads CSALNSELGTQYF. In nucleotides, the CDR3 is TGCAGTGCTTTGAACAGTGAACTGGGGACCCAGTACTTC. The rearrangement joins TRBV20-1 to TRBJ2-5; D gene unclear. CDR1 is DFQATT, CDR2 SNEGSKA, per germline (reference sequence). With 5 bases removed from V and 7 bases from J, the gap between germline ends came to 17 bases. This CDR3 region has 13 residues.

The chain has TRBV4-3 and TRBJ2-3, with 12 bases matching TRBD2. The germline V gene encodes CDR1 LGHNA and CDR2 YSLEER. The CDR3 contains 15 residues. Unmatched junction bases numbered 2, after V lost 4 bases and J lost 3 bases. CDR3 loop: CASSRTSGRTDTQYF. The CDR3 DNA sequence: TGCGCCAGCAGCCGCACTAGCGGGAGGACAGATACGCAGTATTTT.

CDR3 nucleotides: TGTGCCAGCAGAGAACAGGGTCAAATGAACACTGAAGCTTTCTTT. It yields the protein CASREQGQMNTEAFF. This chain uses TRBV2 with TRBJ1-1; weak D call: TRBD1 (6 bases). V was cut by 6 bases and J by 0 bases, with 14 bases left in between. Germline CDR1 is SNHLY and CDR2 is FYNNEI. The CDR3 runs to 15 residues.

The rearrangement uses TRBV29-1 and TRBJ2-7; a weak D match, TRBD2 (5 bases). Between the trimmed V and J ends, which lost 3 bases and 2 bases, there was a span of 11 bases. CDR3 length: 13 residues. Germline V gene lookup returns CDR1 SQVTM and CDR2 ANQGSEA. The CDR3 bases are TGCAGCGTTGAGTTCCGGGAAGCCTACGAGCAGTACTTC. Encoded protein: CSVEFREAYEQYF.

In DNA form, the CDR3 reads TGTGCCAGCTCACCACCGGAGACAGGGGGCTCCTACGAGCAGTACTTC. The encoded protein is CASSPPETGGSYEQYF. This chain joins TRBV18 and TRBJ2-7; 9 bases map to TRBD1. The CDR3 has 16 amino acids. J gave up 0 bases and V 0 bases, and 3 bases lay outside the gene matches. Germline-derived CDR1 and CDR2 are KGHSH and LQKENI. Full variable domain (rest looked up from reference TRBV18 and TRBJ2-7): NAGVMQNPRHLVRRRGQEARLRCSPMKGHSHVYWYRQLPEEGLKFMVYLQKENIIDESGMPKERFSAEFPKEGPSILRIQQVVRGDSAAYFCASSPPETGGSYEQYFGPGTRLTVT.

In DNA, the CDR3 is TGTGCCAGCAGCCCTCTAGCGGGGTGGACAGATACGCAGTATTTT. This gives the protein CASSPLAGWTDTQYF. The chain employs TRBV11-2 and TRBJ2-3; 9 bases agree with TRBD2. Germline V gene lookup returns CDR1 SGHAT and CDR2 FQNNGV. This CDR3 has 15 amino acids. Losses at the gene ends were 5 bases for V and 3 bases for J; bases not matched to a gene: 6.